This T cell receptor beta chain was retrieved from a study of metastatic and nonmetastatic thyroid tumors. Study summary: The study looked at repertoires side by side in blood and in tumor or nodule tissue from malignant and benign thyroid patients.

Per the original methods: The study took CDR3 differences across clinicopathological groups and made a distant-metastasis classifier for papillary thyroid cancer from them. TCRdb re-called clones from the PCR reads using MiXCR. The V and J calls follow TCRdb's processing rather than the paper's. The top ten hold roughly 25% of the sample, which has roughly 20,000 clones, 37% seen once. CDR3 length equals 13 residues. V shed 3 bases and J shed 2 bases, with 7 bases lying between them. Looked up from germline, CDR1 is MDHEN and CDR2 is SYDVKM. Thyroid surgery was preceded by no treatment in any patient.

The sample consisted of tumor tissue. The chain links TRBV28 to TRBJ1-2; D remains unclear. The receptor comes from a female donor with papillary thyroid cancer or a benign thyroid nodule (not recorded which). Some clones in this sample may be carry-over from other donors' samples. The CDR3 loop is CASSFARNYGYTF. The CDR3 nucleotides read TGTGCCAGCAGTTTCGCGAGAAACTATGGCTACACCTTC.